The clone carrying this TCR beta chain came up many times. Its antigen is not known. This record comes from a study of CD8 T cells in ankylosing spondylitis. Whole-study results and caveats: Apparently characteristic of ankylosing spondylitis blood was a TCR beta motif (about 8 highly homologous variants). CD8+ cells made up the disease-linked clones, which were relatively rare in peripheral blood. Reportedly, disease-linked clones are significantly enriched in ankylosing spondylitis patients' matched synovial fluid.

Germline-derived CDR1 and CDR2 are SGHTA and FQGNSA. CDR3 length: 15 residues. J was trimmed by 5 bases and V by 0 bases; bases with no gene match: 5. Quantitative molecular-barcoded 5'-RACE generated the TCR beta libraries. TCRdb itself ran the 5' RACE reads through MiXCR, one entry per CDR3 protein. There are about 250,000 distinct CDR3 sequences in the sample; around 8% occur only once, and approximately 4.8% lies in the top ten. The chain recombines TRBV7-2 with TRBJ1-2; 8 bases align to TRBD1. The sample taken for sequencing was blood, either unsorted or a sorted T cell fraction (not recorded which). The TCR was taken from a female donor with ankylosing spondylitis or in good health (not recorded which). DNA of the CDR3: TGTGCCAGCAGCTTAGCGGGCAGGGGGCGATATGGCTACACCTTC. It is translated as CASSLAGRGRYGYTF.